This TCR beta chain was recorded in a study of graft-versus-host responses after intestinal transplantation. Whole-study context: All of the recipients had induction that used anti-thymocyte globulin, then tacrolimus and steroids for two to three years.

The CDR3 runs 13 residues. The V gene's germline CDR1 is SNHLY and CDR2 FYNNEI. Trimming cost V 8 bases and J 8 bases; bases outside gene matches: 6. In its sample, this clone was seen once. Its specificity is not known. Profiled with immunoSEQ multiplex PCR; TCRdb holds only in-frame clones, not every one. The repertoire includes about 110,000 clones, approximately 86% of them detected once, and about 0.73% sits in the top ten. Notes on the study in general: Recipient marrow harbored GvH clones, some of which surfaced first in ileum or blood. Declining HvG levels early post-transplant were linked to peak circulating GvH clone levels.

The chain employs TRBV2 and TRBJ1-6, with 7 bases that match TRBD1. This receptor was taken from a human donor who was the organ donor for an intestinal transplant. The sequenced sample was unstimulated CD4+ T cells sorted from spleen or lymph node cells, obtained before transplant. The CDR3 nucleotides read TGTGCCAGCCAGACAGGGTTTTATTCACCCCTCCACTTT. Translated: CASQTGFYSPLHF.